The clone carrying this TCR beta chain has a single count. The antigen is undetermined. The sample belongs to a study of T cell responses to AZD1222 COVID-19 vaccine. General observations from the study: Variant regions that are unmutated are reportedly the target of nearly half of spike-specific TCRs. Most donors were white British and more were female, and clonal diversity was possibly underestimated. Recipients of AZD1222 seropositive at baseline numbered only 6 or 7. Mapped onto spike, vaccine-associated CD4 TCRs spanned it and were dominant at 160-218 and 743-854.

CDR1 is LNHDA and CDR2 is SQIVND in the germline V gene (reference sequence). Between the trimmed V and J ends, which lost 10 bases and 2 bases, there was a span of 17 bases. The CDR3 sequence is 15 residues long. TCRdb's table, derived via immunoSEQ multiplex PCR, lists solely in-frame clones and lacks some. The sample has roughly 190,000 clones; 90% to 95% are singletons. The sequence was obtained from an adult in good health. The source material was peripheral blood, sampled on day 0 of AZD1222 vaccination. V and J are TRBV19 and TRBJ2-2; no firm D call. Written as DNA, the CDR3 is TGTGCCAACAACGACCATGGGGTTAACACCGGGGAGCTGTTTTTT. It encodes CANNDHGVNTGELFF.